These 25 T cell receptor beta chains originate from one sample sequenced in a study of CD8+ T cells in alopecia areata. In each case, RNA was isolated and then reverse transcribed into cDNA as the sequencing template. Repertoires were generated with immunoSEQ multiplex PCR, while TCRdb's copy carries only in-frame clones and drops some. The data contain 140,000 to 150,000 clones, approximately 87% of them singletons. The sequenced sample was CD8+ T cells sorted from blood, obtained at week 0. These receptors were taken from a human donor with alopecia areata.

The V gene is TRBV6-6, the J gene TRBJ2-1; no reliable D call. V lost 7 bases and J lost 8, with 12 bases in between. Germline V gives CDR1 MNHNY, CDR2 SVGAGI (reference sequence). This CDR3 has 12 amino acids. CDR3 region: CASTHTLDEQFF. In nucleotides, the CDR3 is TGTGCCAGCACCCACACGCTCGATGAGCAGTTCTTC.

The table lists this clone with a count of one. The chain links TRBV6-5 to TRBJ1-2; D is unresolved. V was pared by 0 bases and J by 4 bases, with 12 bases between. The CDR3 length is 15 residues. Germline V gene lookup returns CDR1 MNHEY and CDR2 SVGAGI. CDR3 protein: CASSYSRDPGYGYTF. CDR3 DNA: TGTGCCAGCAGTTACTCGCGGGATCCAGGCTATGGCTACACCTTC.

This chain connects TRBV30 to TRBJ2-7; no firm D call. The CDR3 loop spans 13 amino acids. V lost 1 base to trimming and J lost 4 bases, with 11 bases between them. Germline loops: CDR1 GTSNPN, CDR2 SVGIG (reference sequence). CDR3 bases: TGTGCCTGGAGTGAAGGGAAGGAGTACGAGCAGTACTTC. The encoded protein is CAWSEGKEYEQYF.

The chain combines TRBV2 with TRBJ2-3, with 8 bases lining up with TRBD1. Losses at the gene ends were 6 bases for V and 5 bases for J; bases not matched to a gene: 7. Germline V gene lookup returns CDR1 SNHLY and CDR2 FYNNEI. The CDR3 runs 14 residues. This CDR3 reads CASRAGQGLDTQYF. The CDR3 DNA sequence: TGTGCCAGCAGAGCAGGACAGGGATTAGATACGCAGTATTTT.

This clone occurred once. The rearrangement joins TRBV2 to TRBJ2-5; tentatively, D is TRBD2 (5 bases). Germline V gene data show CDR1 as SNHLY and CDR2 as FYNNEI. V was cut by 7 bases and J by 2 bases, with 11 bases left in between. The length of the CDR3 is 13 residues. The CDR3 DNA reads TGTGCCAGCAAAGGCGGGTATCAAGAGACCCAGTACTTC. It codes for CASKGGYQETQYF.

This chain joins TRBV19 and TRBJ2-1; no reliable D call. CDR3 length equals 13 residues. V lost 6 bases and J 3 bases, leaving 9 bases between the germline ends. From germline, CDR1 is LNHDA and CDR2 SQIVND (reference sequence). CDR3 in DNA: TGTGCCAGTAGGCCGCAGAGCTACAATGAGCAGTTCTTC. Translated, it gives CASRPQSYNEQFF.

CDR3 nucleotides: TGTGCCAGTAGTATAGGAGGGGATTCTAAGGAGTACAATGAGCAGTTCTTC. This sequence encodes CASSIGGDSKEYNEQFF. This chain uses TRBV19 with TRBJ2-1; D is perhaps TRBD1 or TRBD2 (5 bases each). CDR3 length equals 17 residues. Trimming left V 1 base short and J 4 bases short, with 17 bases between. Per germline, CDR1 LNHDA and CDR2 SQIVND (reference sequence). Supplemented by reference TRBV19 and TRBJ2-1, the full variable domain reads DGGITQSPKYLFRKEGQNVTLSCEQNLNHDAMYWYRQDPGQGLRLIYYSQIVNDFQKGDIAEGYSVSREKKESFPLTVTSAQKNPTAFYLCASSIGGDSKEYNEQFFGPGTRLTVL.

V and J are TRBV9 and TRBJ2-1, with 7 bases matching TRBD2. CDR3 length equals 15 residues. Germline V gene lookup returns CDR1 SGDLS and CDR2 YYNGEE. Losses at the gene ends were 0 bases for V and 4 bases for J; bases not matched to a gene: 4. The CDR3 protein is CASSVDAGVYNEQFF. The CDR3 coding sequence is TGTGCCAGCAGCGTAGACGCGGGAGTGTACAATGAGCAGTTCTTC.

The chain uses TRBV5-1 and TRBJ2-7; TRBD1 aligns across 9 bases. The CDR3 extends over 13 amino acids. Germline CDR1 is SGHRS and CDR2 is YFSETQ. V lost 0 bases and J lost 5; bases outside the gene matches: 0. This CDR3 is CASSLGTGDEQYF. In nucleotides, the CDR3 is TGCGCCAGCAGCTTGGGGACAGGGGACGAGCAGTACTTC.

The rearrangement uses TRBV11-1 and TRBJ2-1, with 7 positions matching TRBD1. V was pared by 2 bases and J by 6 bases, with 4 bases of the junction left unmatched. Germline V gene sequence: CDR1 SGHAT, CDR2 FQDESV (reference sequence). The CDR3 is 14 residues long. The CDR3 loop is CASSLLGQLNEQFF. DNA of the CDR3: TGTGCCAGCAGCTTACTGGGACAGCTCAATGAGCAGTTCTTC.

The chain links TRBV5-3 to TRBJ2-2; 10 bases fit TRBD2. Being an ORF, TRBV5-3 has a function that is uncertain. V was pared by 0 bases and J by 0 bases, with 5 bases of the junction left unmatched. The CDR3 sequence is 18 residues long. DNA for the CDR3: TGTGCCAGAAGCTTGGTCCTAGCGGGGGATTCGAACACCGGGGAGCTGTTTTTT. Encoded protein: CARSLVLAGDSNTGELFF.

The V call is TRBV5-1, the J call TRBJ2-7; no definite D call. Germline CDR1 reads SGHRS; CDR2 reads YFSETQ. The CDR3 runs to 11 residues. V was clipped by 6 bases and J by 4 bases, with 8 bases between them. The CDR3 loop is CASNLGYEQYF. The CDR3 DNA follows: TGCGCCAGCAATCTAGGATACGAGCAGTACTTC.

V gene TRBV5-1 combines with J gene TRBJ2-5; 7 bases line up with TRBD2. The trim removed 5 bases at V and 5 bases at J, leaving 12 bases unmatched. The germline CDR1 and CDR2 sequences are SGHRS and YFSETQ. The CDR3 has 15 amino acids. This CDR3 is CASRGGRAGTETQYF. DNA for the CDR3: TGCGCCAGCAGGGGAGGGAGGGCCGGTACGGAGACCCAGTACTTC.

Here the CDR3 reads CASSPRDYNEQFF. Here the CDR3 DNA reads TGTGCCAGCAGCCCCCGGGACTACAATGAGCAGTTCTTC. The chain employs TRBV14 and TRBJ2-1; tentatively, D is TRBD2 (5 bases). Per the germline V gene, CDR1 is SGHDN and CDR2 is FVKESK. The CDR3 has 13 residues. The V and J ends lost 4 bases and 3 bases respectively, with 7 bases between them.

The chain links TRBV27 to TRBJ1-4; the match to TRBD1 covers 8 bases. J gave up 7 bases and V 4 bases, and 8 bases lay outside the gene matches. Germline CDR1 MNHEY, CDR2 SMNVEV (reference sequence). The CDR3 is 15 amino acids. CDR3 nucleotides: TGTGCCAGCAGTTCTGGGACAGGATTGGGTGAAAAACTGTTTTTT. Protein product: CASSSGTGLGEKLFF.

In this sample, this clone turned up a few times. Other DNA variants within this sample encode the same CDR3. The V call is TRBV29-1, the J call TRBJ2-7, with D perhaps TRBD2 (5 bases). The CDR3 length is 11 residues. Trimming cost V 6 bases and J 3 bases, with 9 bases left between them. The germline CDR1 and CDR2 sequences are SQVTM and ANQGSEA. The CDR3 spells CSVATSYEQYF. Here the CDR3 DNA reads TGCAGCGTGGCTACTAGCTACGAGCAGTACTTC.

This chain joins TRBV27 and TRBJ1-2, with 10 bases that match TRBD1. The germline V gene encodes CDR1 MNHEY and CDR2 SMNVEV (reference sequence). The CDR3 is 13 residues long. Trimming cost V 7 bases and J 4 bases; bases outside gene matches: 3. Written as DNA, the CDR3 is TGTGCCAGCACTCGGACAGGGGGCTATGGCTACACCTTC. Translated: CASTRTGGYGYTF.

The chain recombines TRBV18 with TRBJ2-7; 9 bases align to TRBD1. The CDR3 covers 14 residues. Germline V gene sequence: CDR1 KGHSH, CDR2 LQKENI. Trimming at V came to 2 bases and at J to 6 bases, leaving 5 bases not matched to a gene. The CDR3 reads CASSPGQGLPEQYF. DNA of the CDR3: TGTGCCAGCTCACCAGGACAGGGGCTACCCGAGCAGTACTTC. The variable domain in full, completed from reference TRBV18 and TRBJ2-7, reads NAGVMQNPRHLVRRRGQEARLRCSPMKGHSHVYWYRQLPEEGLKFMVYLQKENIIDESGMPKERFSAEFPKEGPSILRIQQVVRGDSAAYFCASSPGQGLPEQYFGPGTRLTVT.

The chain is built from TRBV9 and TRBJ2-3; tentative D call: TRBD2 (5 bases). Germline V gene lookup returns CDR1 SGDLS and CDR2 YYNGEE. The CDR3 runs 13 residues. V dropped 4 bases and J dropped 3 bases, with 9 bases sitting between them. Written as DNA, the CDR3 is TGTGCCAGCAGCAAAGGGAGTACAGATACGCAGTATTTT. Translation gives CASSKGSTDTQYF.

The CDR3, as DNA: TGTGCCAGCAGTGACTTGGAAACCGGGGAGCTGTTTTTT. Translated, it gives CASSDLETGELFF. The rearrangement uses TRBV2 and TRBJ2-2; D is undetermined. The CDR3 length is 13 residues. Trimming shortened V by 3 bases and J by 5 bases, and 7 bases separated the two germline ends. Per the germline V gene, CDR1 is SNHLY and CDR2 is FYNNEI.

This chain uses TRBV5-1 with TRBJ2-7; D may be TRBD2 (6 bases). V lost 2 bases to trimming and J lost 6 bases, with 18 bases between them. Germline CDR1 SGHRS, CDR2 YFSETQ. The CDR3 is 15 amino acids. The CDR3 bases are TGCGCCAGCAGCTTAACCTACGGCGGGAAGGGCGAGCAGTACTTC. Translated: CASSLTYGGKGEQYF.

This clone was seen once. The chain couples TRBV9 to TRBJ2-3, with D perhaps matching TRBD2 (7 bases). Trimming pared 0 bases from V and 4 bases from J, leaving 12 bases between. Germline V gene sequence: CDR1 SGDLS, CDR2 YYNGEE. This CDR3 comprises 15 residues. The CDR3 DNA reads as TGTGCCAGCAGCGTAGACGGGGGGCTCGCAGATACGCAGTATTTT. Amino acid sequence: CASSVDGGLADTQYF. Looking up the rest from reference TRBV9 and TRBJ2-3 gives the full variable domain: DSGVTQTPKHLITATGQRVTLRCSPRSGDLSVYWYQQSLDQGLQFLIQYYNGEERAKGNILERFSAQQFPDLHSELNLSSLELGDSALYFCASSVDGGLADTQYFGPGTRLTVL.

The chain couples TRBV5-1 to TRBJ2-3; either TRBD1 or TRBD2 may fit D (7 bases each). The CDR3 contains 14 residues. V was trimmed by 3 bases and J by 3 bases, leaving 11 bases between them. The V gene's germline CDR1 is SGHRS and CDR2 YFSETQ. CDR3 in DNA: TGCGCCAGCAGCTCCCAGGGGGGGACAGATACGCAGTATTTT. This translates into CASSSQGGTDTQYF.

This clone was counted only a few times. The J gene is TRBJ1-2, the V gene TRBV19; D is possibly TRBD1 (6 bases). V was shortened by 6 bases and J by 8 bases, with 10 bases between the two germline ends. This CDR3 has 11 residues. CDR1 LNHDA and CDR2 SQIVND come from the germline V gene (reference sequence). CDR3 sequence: CASSQGRGYTF. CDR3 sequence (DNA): TGTGCCAGTAGCCAGGGGAGAGGCTACACCTTC.

CDR3 nucleotides: TGTGCCAGCAGCTTACCCAGGCGGCAGGGAGGAGTCGGGGAGCTGTTTTTT. Translating gives CASSLPRRQGGVGELFF. V and J are TRBV7-8 and TRBJ2-2; tentatively, D is TRBD2 (6 bases). The CDR3 runs to 17 residues. Trimming removed 2 bases at V and 7 bases at J, with 20 bases between. Germline CDR1 reads SGHVS; CDR2 reads FQNEAQ.